This T cell receptor (beta chain) was identified in a study of blood T cell repertoires in COVID-19. Those who participated ranged in age from roughly 18 to 89 years and resided in roughly 26 US areas. Participant-reported clinical history was the basis for cohort assignment. In Cohort 3, a recovered donor had either two negative PCRs, clearance, or symptom resolution. Germline CDR1 reads LNHDA; CDR2 reads SQIVND (reference sequence). V was clipped by 5 bases and J by 0 bases, with 17 bases between them. The CDR3 extends over 16 amino acids. In the authors' methods: Reference gene primer amplification gave nucleated cell count estimates. Generated by immunoSEQ multiplex PCR, the TCRdb table keeps only in-frame clones and is missing some. The D gene and trimming were derived from the DNA, and the V and J assignments and clone size from that table. The repertoire has roughly 260,000 clones, around nine tenths of them found once; the top ten carry approximately 2.6%.

The source of this sequence is a woman under 30 who had recovered from COVID-19. Sample: PBMCs or T cells enriched from blood (not recorded which). The chain uses TRBV19 and TRBJ2-7; a possible D gene is TRBD2 (6 bases). The CDR3 DNA sequence: TGTGCCAGTAGTGCCAACCTAGCGAGGAGCTCCTACGAGCAGTACTTC. It specifies CASSANLARSSYEQYF.